The 27 T cell receptor beta chains presented below share a single source sample, sequenced in a study of blood T cell repertoires in COVID-19 (dated by TCRdb to the early 2020s). Receptor libraries were prepared by the immunoSEQ multiplex PCR assay. Entries here come from immuneACCESS through TCRdb and include only in-frame sequences with V and J called. Some clones fail to appear in such tables; in the studies checked, an unresolved V gene covers under half of the shortfall, and the cause of the remainder is unknown. Here the sample has 200,000 to 250,000 clones; approximately 81% occur a single time. The ten largest clones take up around 18% of the sample. The sample taken for sequencing was peripheral blood. The source is a woman older than 75 with active or convalescent COVID-19.

V and J are TRBV3-1 (or the pseudogene TRBV3-2) and TRBJ2-5, with 9 nucleotides matching TRBD2. Germline CDR1 is LGHDT and CDR2 is YNNKEL (reference sequence). This CDR3 spans 14 amino acids. Losses at the gene ends were 4 bases for V and 4 bases for J; bases not matched to a gene: 4. The CDR3 region has the DNA TGTGCCAGCAGCCTCTCAGCGGGGGGAGAGACCCAGTACTTC. Protein product: CASSLSAGGETQYF.

Only one count was recorded for this clone. The CDR3 DNA is TGTGCCAGCAGCTCCGGACTGGGGTCGTTGGCAGATACGCAGTATTTT. Its translation: CASSSGLGSLADTQYF. The chain uses TRBV5-6 and TRBJ2-3; a possible D gene is TRBD2 (5 bases). The length of the CDR3 is 16 residues. Germline CDR1 is SGHDT and CDR2 is YYEEEE. The V and J ends lost 3 bases and 4 bases respectively, with 18 bases between them.

The genes are TRBV5-1 and TRBJ1-2; 10 nucleotides agree with TRBD1. The germline V gene has CDR1 SGHRS and CDR2 YFSETQ. The CDR3 covers 13 residues. With 4 bases clipped from V and 6 bases from J, the junction kept 3 bases outside the gene matches. In nucleotides, the CDR3 is TGCGCCAGCAGCCCGACAGGGGGCGATGGCTACACCTTC. Residues: CASSPTGGDGYTF.

This chain joins TRBV11-2 and TRBJ2-5; 7 positions agree with TRBD2. CDR3 length equals 13 residues. CDR1 is SGHAT, CDR2 FQNNGV, per germline. The V gene end was trimmed by 4 bases and the J gene end by 5 bases; junction bases not matched to a gene: 4. CDR3 protein: CASSWGGRETQYF. The CDR3 coding sequence is TGTGCCAGCAGCTGGGGAGGGAGGGAGACCCAGTACTTC.

The rearrangement joins TRBV4-1 to TRBJ1-2; perhaps TRBD1 as D (6 bases). CDR3 length: 18 residues. CDR1 MGHRA and CDR2 YSYEKL come from the germline V gene. The V gene lost 4 bases and the J gene lost 1 base, with 22 bases spanning the gap. CDR3 nucleotide sequence: TGCGCCAGCAGCCTAATCCCAACCACAGGGACGAGTAACTATGGCTACACCTTC. Translated: CASSLIPTTGTSNYGYTF.

The chain uses TRBV7-3 and TRBJ2-3; TRBD2 matches 7 bases. Germline V gene sequence: CDR1 SGHTA, CDR2 FQGTGA. The CDR3 is made up of 17 amino acids. V dropped 5 bases and J dropped 0; count of bases not matched to a gene: 11. The CDR3 region is CASSRGLAAPSTDTQYF. The CDR3 DNA reads as TGTGCCAGCAGCCGCGGCCTAGCGGCCCCTAGCACAGATACGCAGTATTTT. Full variable domain (rest looked up from reference TRBV7-3 and TRBJ2-3): GAGVSQTPSNKVTEKGKYVELRCDPISGHTALYWYRQSLGQGPEFLIYFQGTGAADDSGLPNDRFFAVRPEGSVSTLKIQRTERGDSAVYLCASSRGLAAPSTDTQYFGPGTRLTVL.

This rearrangement joins TRBV6-5 to TRBJ1-1, with D possibly matching TRBD1 (6 bases). Per germline, CDR1 MNHEY and CDR2 SVGAGI. V lost 5 bases, J lost 7 bases, and 11 bases lay in between. The length of the CDR3 is 12 residues. The CDR3 region has the DNA TGTGCCAGCAGTAGGACAGTCGGTGAAGCTTTCTTT. Its protein is CASSRTVGEAFF.

This chain uses TRBV10-3 with TRBJ2-1, with TRBD2 identical over 9 bases. This CDR3 region has 14 residues. Losses at the gene ends were 9 bases for V and 8 bases for J; bases not matched to a gene: 11. Germline V gene lookup returns CDR1 ENHRY and CDR2 SYGVKD. CDR3 amino acids: CAISPGLATDEQFF. DNA for the CDR3: TGTGCCATTTCCCCGGGACTAGCTACGGATGAGCAGTTCTTC.

CDR3 region: CAWRRTGTGPGTEAFF. CDR3 coding DNA: TGTGCCTGGAGACGAACCGGGACAGGGCCGGGCACTGAAGCTTTCTTT. The chain uses TRBV30 and TRBJ1-1, with 9 bases aligning to TRBD1. V shed 3 bases, J shed 4 bases, and the junction held 12 bases outside the gene matches. The CDR3 totals 16 residues. Germline V gene data show CDR1 as GTSNPN and CDR2 as SVGIG (reference sequence).

Many counts were recorded for this clone. V is TRBV7-9 and J is TRBJ2-1; D not certain. Germline CDR1 SEHNR, CDR2 FQNEAQ (reference sequence). V lost 3 bases and J 5 bases, leaving 17 bases between the germline ends. The CDR3 spans 16 residues. This CDR3 is CASSFSLSELHNEQFF. CDR3 nucleotides: TGTGCCAGCAGCTTTTCGCTCAGCGAGTTACACAATGAGCAGTTCTTC.

V usage is TRBV18 and J usage is TRBJ1-3; 7 bases agree with TRBD1. The CDR3 totals 15 residues. Germline-derived CDR1 and CDR2 are KGHSH and LQKENI. V was clipped by 1 base and J by 1 base; unmatched bases: 1. The CDR3 is CASSPRDSSGNTIYF. CDR3 coding DNA: TGTGCCAGCTCACCACGGGACAGTTCTGGAAACACCATATATTTT. Using reference TRBV18 and TRBJ1-3 for the parts outside the CDR3, the full variable domain is NAGVMQNPRHLVRRRGQEARLRCSPMKGHSHVYWYRQLPEEGLKFMVYLQKENIIDESGMPKERFSAEFPKEGPSILRIQQVVRGDSAAYFCASSPRDSSGNTIYFGEGSWLTVV.

This rearrangement joins TRBV9 to TRBJ2-7, with 11 positions matching TRBD2. With 4 bases clipped from V and 6 bases from J, the junction kept 12 bases outside the gene matches. CDR3 length equals 16 residues. Germline-derived CDR1 and CDR2 are SGDLS and YYNGEE. CDR3: CASSPATGLAGGEQYF. The CDR3 DNA reads TGTGCCAGCAGCCCGGCGACAGGGCTAGCGGGAGGCGAGCAGTACTTC.

This rearrangement joins TRBV7-8 to TRBJ2-3; D ambiguous. V was trimmed by 0 bases and J by 5 bases, leaving 3 bases between them. This CDR3 contains 12 residues. The V gene's germline CDR1 is SGHVS and CDR2 FQNEAQ. The CDR3 loop reads CASSLARDTQYF. CDR3 in DNA: TGTGCCAGCAGCTTAGCGCGAGATACGCAGTATTTT.

The chain couples TRBV7-2 to TRBJ2-3, with a weak D call TRBD2 (6 bases). The CDR3 covers 16 residues. V shed 1 base and J shed 3 bases, with 14 bases lying between them. CDR1 and CDR2 from the germline V gene are SGHTA and FQGNSA. The CDR3 bases are TGTGCCAGCAGCTTAGTTGGCGGGATAGGAACAGATACGCAGTATTTT. It translates to CASSLVGGIGTDTQYF.

This clone was seen a single time. The rearrangement joins TRBV29-1 to TRBJ2-7; 11 bases map to TRBD2. The CDR3 is made up of 15 amino acids. V gave up 1 base and J gave up 3 bases; unmatched junction bases: 5. Per the germline V gene, CDR1 is SQVTM and CDR2 is ANQGSEA. The CDR3 loop is CSVEALAGGDYEQYF. In nucleotides, the CDR3 is TGCAGCGTTGAAGCTCTAGCGGGAGGCGACTACGAGCAGTACTTC.

The chain recombines TRBV11-2 with TRBJ2-1; perhaps TRBD2 as D (6 bases). This CDR3 has 17 amino acids. Deletions cut 7 bases from V and 5 bases from J, with 24 bases between. Germline assignment: CDR1 SGHAT and CDR2 FQNNGV. The CDR3 protein is CASTVTGGALSNNEQFF. CDR3 DNA: TGTGCCAGCACCGTAACCGGCGGGGCCCTCTCAAACAATGAGCAGTTCTTC.

The sample holds a few counts of this clone. The rearrangement uses TRBV5-5 and TRBJ2-3; 7 bases match TRBD2. The CDR3 has 15 residues. The J segment lost 2 bases and the V segment lost 5 bases, leaving 8 bases of the junction unmatched. Germline V CDR1 and CDR2: SGHKS, YYEKEE (reference sequence). DNA for the CDR3: TGTGCCAGCAGGGAAGCGGGACTCCTCACAGATACGCAGTATTTT. It specifies CASREAGLLTDTQYF. The full variable domain, rest sourced from reference TRBV5-5 and TRBJ2-3, is DAGVTQSPTHLIKTRGQQVTLRCSPISGHKSVSWYQQVLGQGPQFIFQYYEKEERGRGNFPDRFSARQFPNYSSELNVNALLLGDSALYLCASREAGLLTDTQYFGPGTRLTVL.

In this sample, this clone turned up a few times. The gene calls are TRBV6-2 or TRBV6-3 and TRBJ2-2; 7 bases fit TRBD2. The J segment lost 6 bases and the V segment lost 2 bases, leaving 6 bases of the junction unmatched. The V gene's germline CDR1 is MNHEY and CDR2 SVGEGT. The CDR3 covers 15 residues. The CDR3 region has the DNA TGTGCCAGCAGTTACCTCCGCGGGAGTGCCGGGGAGCTGTTTTTT. This codes for CASSYLRGSAGELFF.

The V gene is TRBV25-1, the J gene TRBJ1-1; weak D call: TRBD1 (6 bases). Per germline, CDR1 MGHDK and CDR2 SYGVNS. The V and J ends lost 2 bases and 1 base respectively, with 11 bases between them. The CDR3 has 15 residues. CDR3 coding DNA: TGTGCCAGCAGTGAAGGGGGACAACGGAACACTGAAGCTTTCTTT. The encoded protein is CASSEGGQRNTEAFF.

This chain joins TRBV19 and TRBJ1-6; D may be TRBD1 (6 bases). Per germline, CDR1 LNHDA and CDR2 SQIVND (reference sequence). The V gene lost 3 bases and the J gene lost 7 bases, with 10 bases spanning the gap. This CDR3 region has 14 residues. This CDR3 reads CASSIRTANSPLHF. The CDR3 DNA reads TGTGCCAGTAGTATCCGGACAGCAAATTCACCCCTCCACTTT.

As DNA, the CDR3 is TGTGCCAGCAGCGCCTACAGGAGTTTAGGGGAAGAGACCCAGTACTTC. This codes for CASSAYRSLGEETQYF. The chain is built from TRBV7-2 and TRBJ2-5; tentative D call: TRBD1 (5 bases). V dropped 5 bases and J dropped 3 bases, with 19 bases sitting between them. This CDR3 comprises 16 residues. The V gene's germline CDR1 is SGHTA and CDR2 FQGNSA.

The CDR3 DNA sequence: TGTGCCAGCAGCTTAGTGGGGGGGGTGGCCTATAATTCACCCCTCCACTTT. It specifies CASSLVGGVAYNSPLHF. This rearrangement joins TRBV7-2 to TRBJ1-6; D is possibly TRBD1 (5 bases). This CDR3 is built from 17 residues. Trimming removed 1 base from V and 2 bases from J, with 12 bases in between. Germline V gene data show CDR1 as SGHTA and CDR2 as FQGNSA.

The chain has TRBV2 and TRBJ1-2; TRBD1 aligns across 7 bases. CDR1 and CDR2 (germline): SNHLY, FYNNEI. V gave up 5 bases and J gave up 0 bases; unmatched junction bases: 3. The CDR3 has 14 amino acids. The chain's CDR3 is CASSRQGANYGYTF. CDR3 sequence (DNA): TGTGCCAGCAGTCGACAGGGAGCTAACTATGGCTACACCTTC.

V and J are TRBV5-4 and TRBJ2-1; 10 nucleotides line up with TRBD2. Germline loops: CDR1 SGHNT, CDR2 YYREEE (reference sequence). Losses at the gene ends were 2 bases for V and 8 bases for J; bases not matched to a gene: 4. The CDR3 is 14 amino acids. The CDR3 DNA reads TGTGCCAGCAGCTTTATCAGCGGGAGGGATGAGCAGTTCTTC. As protein: CASSFISGRDEQFF.

The chain recombines TRBV27 with TRBJ2-7, with D perhaps matching TRBD1 (5 bases). V was cut by 3 bases and J by 0 bases, with 12 bases left in between. This CDR3 is 15 amino acids long. Germline V lookup: CDR1 MNHEY, CDR2 SMNVEV (reference sequence). The CDR3 region is CASSFVTGASYEQYF. CDR3 nucleotides: TGTGCCAGCAGTTTCGTAACTGGGGCCTCCTACGAGCAGTACTTC.

The chain carries TRBV5-1 and TRBJ2-6, with 8 bases lining up with TRBD1. Germline trimming cut 7 bases from V and 0 bases from J; bases unmatched to any gene: 15. CDR3 length equals 19 residues. Germline values: CDR1 SGHRS, CDR2 YFSETQ. The CDR3 nucleotides read TGCGCCAGCGGCAGGGGGCCAATCTATGTTCGCTCTGGGGCCAACGTCCTGACTTTC. It is translated as CASGRGPIYVRSGANVLTF.

The sample holds one count of this clone. The chain has TRBV29-1 and TRBJ1-6; D call uncertain. The CDR3 spans 14 residues. V lost 5 bases, J lost 1 base, and 9 bases lay in between. Germline lookup yields CDR1 SQVTM and CDR2 ANQGSEA. The CDR3, as DNA: TGCAGCGTTCGTGAGATGTCCTATAATTCACCCCTCCACTTT. Protein: CSVREMSYNSPLHF. Complete variable domain (other parts from reference TRBV29-1 and TRBJ1-6): SAVISQKPSRDICQRGTSLTIQCQVDSQVTMMFWYRQQPGQSLTLIATANQGSEATYESGFVIDKFPISRPNLTFSTLTVSNMSPEDSSIYLCSVREMSYNSPLHFGNGTRLTVT.